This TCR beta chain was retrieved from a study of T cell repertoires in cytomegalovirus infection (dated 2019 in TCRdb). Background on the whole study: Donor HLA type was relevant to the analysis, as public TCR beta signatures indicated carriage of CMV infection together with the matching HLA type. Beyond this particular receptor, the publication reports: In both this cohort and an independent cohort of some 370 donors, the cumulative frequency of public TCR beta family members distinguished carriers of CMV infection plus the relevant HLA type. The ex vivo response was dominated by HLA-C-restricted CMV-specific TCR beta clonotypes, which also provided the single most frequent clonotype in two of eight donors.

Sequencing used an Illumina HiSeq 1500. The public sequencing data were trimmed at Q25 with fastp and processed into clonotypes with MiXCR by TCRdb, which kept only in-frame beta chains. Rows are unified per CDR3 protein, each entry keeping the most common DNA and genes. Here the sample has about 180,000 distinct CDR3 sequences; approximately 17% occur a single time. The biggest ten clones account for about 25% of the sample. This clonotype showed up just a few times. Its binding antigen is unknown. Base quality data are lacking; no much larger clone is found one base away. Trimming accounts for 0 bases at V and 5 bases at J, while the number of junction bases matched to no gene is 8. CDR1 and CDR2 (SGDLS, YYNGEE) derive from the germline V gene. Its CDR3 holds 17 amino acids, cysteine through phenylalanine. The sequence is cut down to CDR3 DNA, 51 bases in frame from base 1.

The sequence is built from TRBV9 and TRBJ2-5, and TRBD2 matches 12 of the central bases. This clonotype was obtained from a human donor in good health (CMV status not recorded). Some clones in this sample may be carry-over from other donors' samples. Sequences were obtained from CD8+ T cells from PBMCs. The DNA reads TGTGCCAGCAGCGTAGAGGCTAGCGGGGGGGCCCTGGAGACCCAGTACTTC. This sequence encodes CASSVEASGGALETQYF.